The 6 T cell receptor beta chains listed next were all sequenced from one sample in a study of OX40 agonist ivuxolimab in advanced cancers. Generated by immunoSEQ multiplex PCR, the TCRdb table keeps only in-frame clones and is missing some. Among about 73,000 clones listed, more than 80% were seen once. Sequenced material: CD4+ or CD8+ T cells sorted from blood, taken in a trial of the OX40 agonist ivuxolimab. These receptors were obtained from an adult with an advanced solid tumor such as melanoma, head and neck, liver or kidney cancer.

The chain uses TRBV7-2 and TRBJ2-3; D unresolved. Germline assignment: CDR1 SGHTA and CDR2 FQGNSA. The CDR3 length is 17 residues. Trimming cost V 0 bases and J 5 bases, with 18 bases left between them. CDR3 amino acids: CASSLAGIMSGLDTQYF. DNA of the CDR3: TGTGCCAGCAGCTTAGCGGGGATTATGTCAGGCCTAGATACGCAGTATTTT.

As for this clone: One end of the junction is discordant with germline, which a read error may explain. The DNA of the CDR3 is TGTGCTAGCAAGCTAGGACCCTCCTACAATGAGCAGTTCTTC. It encodes CASKLGPSYNEQFF. The rearrangement joins TRBV7-7 to TRBJ2-1, with D unresolved. The CDR3 consists of 14 residues. Germline V CDR1 and CDR2: SSHAT, FNYEAQ (reference sequence). Looking up the rest from reference TRBV7-7 and TRBJ2-1 gives the full variable domain: GAGVSQSPRYKVTKRGQDVTLRCDPISSHATLYWYQQALGQGPEFLTYFNYEAQPDKSGLPSDRFSAERPEGSISTLTIQRTEQRDSAMYRCASKLGPSYNEQFFGPGTRLTVL.

In nucleotides, the CDR3 is TGTGCCAGCAGTATCCGGGGGGGAGGAAATCAGCCCCAGCATTTT. Translating it yields CASSIRGGGNQPQHF. The chain uses TRBV6-5 and TRBJ1-5, with a tentative D call TRBD1 (5 bases). V was pared by 5 bases and J by 4 bases, with 15 bases between. CDR3 length: 15 residues. CDR1 and CDR2 (germline): MNHEY, SVGAGI.

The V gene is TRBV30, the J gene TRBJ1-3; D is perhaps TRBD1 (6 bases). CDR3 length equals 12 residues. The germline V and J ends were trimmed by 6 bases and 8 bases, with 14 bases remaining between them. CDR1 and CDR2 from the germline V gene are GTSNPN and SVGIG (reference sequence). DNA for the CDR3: TGTGCCTGCGTGGCGGAGGGGGACACCATATATTTT. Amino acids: CACVAEGDTIYF.

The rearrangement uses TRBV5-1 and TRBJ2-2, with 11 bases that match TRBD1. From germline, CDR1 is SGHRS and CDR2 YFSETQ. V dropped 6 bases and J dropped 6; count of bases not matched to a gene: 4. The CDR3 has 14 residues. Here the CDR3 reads CASTRTGGPGELFF. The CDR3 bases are TGCGCCAGCACCCGGACAGGGGGCCCCGGGGAGCTGTTTTTT.

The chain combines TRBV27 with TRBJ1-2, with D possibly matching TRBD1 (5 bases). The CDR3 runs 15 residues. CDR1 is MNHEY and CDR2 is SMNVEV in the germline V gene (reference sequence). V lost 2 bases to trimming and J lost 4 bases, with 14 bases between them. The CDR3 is CASSLRRDGTYGYTF. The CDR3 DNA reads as TGTGCCAGCAGTTTACGCCGGGACGGAACCTATGGCTACACCTTC.